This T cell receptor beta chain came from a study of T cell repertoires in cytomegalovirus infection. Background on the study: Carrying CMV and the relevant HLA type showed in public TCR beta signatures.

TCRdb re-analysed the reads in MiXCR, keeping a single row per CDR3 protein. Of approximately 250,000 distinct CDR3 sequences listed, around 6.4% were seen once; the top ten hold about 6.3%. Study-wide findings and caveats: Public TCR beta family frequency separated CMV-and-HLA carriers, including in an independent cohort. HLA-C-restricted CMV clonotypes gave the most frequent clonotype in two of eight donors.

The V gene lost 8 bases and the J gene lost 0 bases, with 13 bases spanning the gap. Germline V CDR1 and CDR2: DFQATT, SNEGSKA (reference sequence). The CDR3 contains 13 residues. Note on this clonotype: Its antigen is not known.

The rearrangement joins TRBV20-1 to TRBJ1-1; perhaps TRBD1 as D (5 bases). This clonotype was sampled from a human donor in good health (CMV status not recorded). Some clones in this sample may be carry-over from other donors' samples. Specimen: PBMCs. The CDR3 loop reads CSPLTGLNTEAFF. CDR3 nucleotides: TGCAGTCCACTAACAGGTTTGAACACTGAAGCTTTCTTT.